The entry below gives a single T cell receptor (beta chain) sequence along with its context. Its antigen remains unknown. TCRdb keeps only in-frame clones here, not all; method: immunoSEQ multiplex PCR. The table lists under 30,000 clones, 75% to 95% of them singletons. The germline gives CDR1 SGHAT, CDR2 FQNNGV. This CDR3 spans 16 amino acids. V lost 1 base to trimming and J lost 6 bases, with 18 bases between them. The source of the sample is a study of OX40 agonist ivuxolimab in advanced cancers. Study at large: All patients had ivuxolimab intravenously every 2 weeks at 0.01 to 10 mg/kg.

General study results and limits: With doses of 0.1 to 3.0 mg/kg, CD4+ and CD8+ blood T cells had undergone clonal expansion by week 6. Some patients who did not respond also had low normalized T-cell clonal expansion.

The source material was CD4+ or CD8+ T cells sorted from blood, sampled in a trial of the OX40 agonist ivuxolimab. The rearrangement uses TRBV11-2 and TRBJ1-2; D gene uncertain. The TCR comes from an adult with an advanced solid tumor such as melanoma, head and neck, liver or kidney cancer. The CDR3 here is CASSLVASSRGNGYTF. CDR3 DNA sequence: TGTGCCAGCAGCTTAGTGGCGAGCAGCCGAGGAAATGGCTACACCTTC.